The rows below give T cell receptor beta chains drawn from one sample of a study of blood T cell repertoires in COVID-19. The method was immunoSEQ multiplex PCR; TCRdb's version includes in-frame clones alone and lacks a portion of them. The table shows about 160,000 clones, with approximately 86% occurring only once. Sample: peripheral blood. Every receptor here comes from a woman between 40 and 50 years old with COVID-19, enrolled during active disease. Each CDR3 is given with its conserved first and last residue. The order of the fields is J gene, clone size, D gene, V gene, CDR3 DNA, CDR3 protein. A D gene is named only where the DNA matches it firmly. Clone size, where shown, is once, few, many, or a class for clones that have expanded.

TRBJ2-5 | - | TRBD1 | TRBV5-4 | TGTGCCAGCGGCCTGGACAGGGCGGAGACCCAGTACTTC | CASGLDRAETQYF
TRBJ1-2 | - | TRBD1 | TRBV7-9 | TGTGCCAGCATAGGGACAGGGAAGACTAACTATGGCTACACCTTC | CASIGTGKTNYGYTF
TRBJ2-7 | - | - | TRBV2 | TGTGCCAGCAGGGGTAGCAAGGAGGGCGTCGAGCAGTACTTC | CASRGSKEGVEQYF
TRBJ2-3 | - | - | TRBV5-6 | TGTGCCAGCAGCTTTGTCGGGACACCAACCTCCCTGACAGATACGCAGTATTTT | CASSFVGTPTSLTDTQYF
TRBJ1-6 | - | TRBD1 | TRBV2 | TGTGCCAGCAGGGGGGGGACAGGGACCAATTCACCCCTCCACTTT | CASRGGTGTNSPLHF
TRBJ2-3 | - | TRBD2 | TRBV7-2 | TGTGCCAGCAGTTTAGCGGGAGTTTATACAGATACGCAGTATTTT | CASSLAGVYTDTQYF
TRBJ2-1 | once | - | TRBV12-3/TRBV12-4 | TGTGCCAGCAGTTTCGGTCCCGCCAATGAGCAGTTCTTC | CASSFGPANEQFF
TRBJ2-3 | - | - | TRBV6-5 | TGTGCCAGCAGTTACTCAGGGGTATCTAGCACAGATACGCAGTATTTT | CASSYSGVSSTDTQYF
TRBJ2-3 | - | TRBD1 | TRBV5-1 | TGCGCCAGCAGCTCACCCGGGACAGAGATCAGTACGCAGTATTTT | CASSSPGTEISTQYF
TRBJ1-6 | few | - | TRBV7-8 | TGTGCCAGCAGCTTTCAGGGAGGGGTTAATTCACCCCTCCACTTT | CASSFQGGVNSPLHF
TRBJ1-1 | - | - | TRBV19 | TGTGCCAGTAGTATTTCGGGGAGGGCTTTCTTT | CASSISGRAFF
TRBJ1-5 | - | TRBD1 | TRBV6-4 | TGTGCCAGCAGAGACTTTGACAGGGATAGCAATCAGCCCCAGCATTTT | CASRDFDRDSNQPQHF
TRBJ2-3 | - | - | TRBV6-2/TRBV6-3 | TGTGCCAGCAGTTACGCTAGCGAAGGCGCAGATACGCAGTATTTT | CASSYASEGADTQYF
TRBJ1-3 | - | TRBD1 | TRBV19 | TGTGCCAGTAGTAGCTTCCTTATTACAGGGGCTGGAAACACCATATATTTT | CASSSFLITGAGNTIYF
TRBJ1-1 | - | - | TRBV11-1 | TGTGCCAGCAGCCACGCGGGGGGGGGCGCTGAAGCTTTCTTT | CASSHAGGGAEAFF
TRBJ1-1 | - | - | TRBV5-1 | TGCGCCTCAACGGAGGGGAGGAGCACTGAAGCTTTCTTT | CASTEGRSTEAFF
TRBJ2-3 | few | - | TRBV9 | TGTGCCAGCACCGTGGAGTCTAGCACAGATACGCAGTATTTT | CASTVESSTDTQYF
TRBJ1-2 | - | - | TRBV5-6 | TGTGCCAGCAGCTTCACAGGACGGGCTAACTATGGCTACACCTTC | CASSFTGRANYGYTF
TRBJ2-1 | once | TRBD2 | TRBV28 | TGTGCCAGCAGGATGAGGGAGGGGTTCTACAATGAGCAGTTCTTC | CASRMREGFYNEQFF
TRBJ1-5 | - | - | TRBV11-2 | TGTGCCAGCAGCTTAGGACGGGGCAATCAGCCCCAGCATTTT | CASSLGRGNQPQHF
TRBJ2-1 | - | - | TRBV2 | TGTGCCAGCAGTGGGTCGGGTAATGAGCAGTTCTTC | CASSGSGNEQFF
TRBJ1-3 | - | - | TRBV15 | TGTGCCACCAGCAGAGACACCTACTCTGGAAACACCATATATTTT | CATSRDTYSGNTIYF
TRBJ2-3 | - | - | TRBV18 | TGTGCCAGCTCACCAGAGACAGATACGCAGTATTTT | CASSPETDTQYF
TRBJ2-2 | - | - | TRBV2 | TGTGCCAGCAGTGTGGGTCAGGGTAGGACCGGGGAGCTGTTTTTT | CASSVGQGRTGELFF
TRBJ1-5 | few | - | TRBV4-1 | TGCGCCAGCAGCCAAGCGTTATCCGGCGGGGGTCAGCCCCAGCATTTT | CASSQALSGGGQPQHF
TRBJ2-1 | once | TRBD2 | TRBV27 | TGTGCCAGCCGACGGACTAGCGGGGCCTACCTCAATGAGCAGTTCTTC | CASRRTSGAYLNEQFF
TRBJ1-1 | - | TRBD1 | TRBV5-1 | TGCGCCAGCAGCTCAAAGACAGGGGGCGGGAGGGCTTTCTTT | CASSSKTGGGRAFF
TRBJ2-1 | - | TRBD2 | TRBV9 | TGTGCCAGCAGCGTAGTAGCGGGAGAGGGCAATGAGCAGTTCTTC | CASSVVAGEGNEQFF
TRBJ2-2 | few | - | TRBV4-2 | TGTGCCAGCAGCCCACTGGGCACTAGCTCTGCCGGGGAGCTGTTTTTT | CASSPLGTSSAGELFF
TRBJ2-1 | - | TRBD1 | TRBV4-1 | TGCGCCACCACCCAGGGGGCTTCCTACAATGAGCAGTTCTTC | CATTQGASYNEQFF
TRBJ2-2 | few | TRBD2 | TRBV9 | TGTGCCAGCAGCGTAGTAGCGGGGGCGAACACCGGGGAGCTGTTTTTT | CASSVVAGANTGELFF
TRBJ1-1 | - | - | TRBV15 | TGTGCCACCAGCAGAGAGAGATCCCTGAACACTGAAGCTTTCTTT | CATSRERSLNTEAFF
TRBJ2-7 | - | - | TRBV30 | TGTGCCTGGAGTGCAGGACTCTACGAGCAGTACTTC | CAWSAGLYEQYF
TRBJ2-2 | - | TRBD2 | TRBV10-3 | TGTGCCATCAGTGGTTCGGCGGGGGGATTTGACACCGGGGAGCTGTTTTTT | CAISGSAGGFDTGELFF
TRBJ1-3 | - | - | TRBV9 | TGTGCCAGCAGCGTAACAACCCAGGACAGTGGAAACACCATATATTTT | CASSVTTQDSGNTIYF
TRBJ2-1 | - | TRBD2 | TRBV28 | TGTGCCAGCAGTTCACCTGCGACTAGCGGGAGGATTGAGCAGTTCTTC | CASSSPATSGRIEQFF
TRBJ1-2 | once | - | TRBV3-1/TRBV3-2 | TGTGCCAGCAGCCAAGTCGGCGGGGGCGGCTACACCTTC | CASSQVGGGGYTF
TRBJ1-2 | once | - | TRBV19 | TGTGCCAGTAGTCCGAGAGGCGACTATGGCTACACCTTC | CASSPRGDYGYTF
TRBJ2-1 | - | - | TRBV19 | TGTGCCAGTAGGGCCGGCGGGCGCTACAATGAGCAGTTCTTC | CASRAGGRYNEQFF
TRBJ2-3 | - | TRBD2 | TRBV30 | TGTGCCTGGAGTGTGGCTAGCGGGAGCACAGATACGCAGTATTTT | CAWSVASGSTDTQYF
TRBJ1-1 | - | - | TRBV9 | TGTGCCAGCAGCGTAGATCCGGTCGCGGACACTGAAGCTTTCTTT | CASSVDPVADTEAFF
TRBJ2-7 | - | - | TRBV3-1/TRBV3-2 | TGTGCCAGCAGCCAAGGGCGGGTCGGCTCCTACGAGCAGTACTTC | CASSQGRVGSYEQYF
TRBJ2-3 | - | - | TRBV5-8 | TGTGCCAGCAGCTTGGGCCCGGGAGATACGCAGTATTTT | CASSLGPGDTQYF
TRBJ2-5 | once | TRBD2 | TRBV5-5 | TGTGCCAGCAGCTTAGAACTAGCGGGAAGGGAGACCCAGTACTTC | CASSLELAGRETQYF
TRBJ2-1 | - | TRBD1 | TRBV7-9 | TGTGCCAGCAGCCAGCCGACAGGGCTAGAGCAGTTCTTC | CASSQPTGLEQFF
TRBJ2-7 | few | - | TRBV4-1 | TGCGCCAGCAGCCGCAATACGGAGGGGGCCCCATCCTACGAGCAGTACTTC | CASSRNTEGAPSYEQYF
TRBJ2-3 | - | - | TRBV15 | TGTGCCACCAGCAGAGATGGAGGTAGCACAGATACGCAGTATTTT | CATSRDGGSTDTQYF
TRBJ2-7 | - | - | TRBV20-1 | TGCAGTGCTAGTGCTGCGAACCACCAAACCAACGAGCAGTACTTC | CSASAANHQTNEQYF
TRBJ2-2 | once | - | TRBV7-3 | TGTGCCAGCTCGACCCAGGCAGGGCTTACCGGGGAGCTGTTTTTT | CASSTQAGLTGELFF
TRBJ1-1 | once | - | TRBV6-2/TRBV6-3 | TGTGCCAGCAGTTACTCTTATGAGGGGAACACTGAAGCTTTCTTT | CASSYSYEGNTEAFF
TRBJ2-5 | - | TRBD1 | TRBV5-8 | TGTGCCAGCAGCTTGGCGGCTTGGGGGACAGCACAAGAGACCCAGTACTTC | CASSLAAWGTAQETQYF
TRBJ1-3 | - | - | TRBV20-1 | TGCAGTGCTAGTGGAGGGGGAAACACCATATATTTT | CSASGGGNTIYF
TRBJ2-4 | - | - | TRBV30 | TGTGCCTGGTCTCTGGGCGCGGGAACATACAACATTCAGTACTTC | CAWSLGAGTYNIQYF
TRBJ1-1 | - | - | TRBV10-2 | TGCGCCAGCAGTGAGTCTGTGGGACTGGAAGCTTTCTTT | CASSESVGLEAFF
TRBJ2-3 | - | - | TRBV19 | TGTGCCAGTAGTATTCAGGTATCCCAGGCAGATACGCAGTATTTT | CASSIQVSQADTQYF